This T cell receptor (beta chain) was sequenced for a study of human T cells and chemical hapten exposure. Regarding time point: patch test 1, 2 weeks after DPC sensitization. Noted treatment: therapeutic diphenylcyclopropenone sensitization with weekly scalp DPC. Non-pregnant alopecia patients aged 18 to 70, suitable for DPC therapy. The study, taken as a whole, reports: While controls formed fewer of them, expanded TCRs formed significantly more large CDR3 similarity clusters. TCRs at a frequency above 1 in 1000 stayed unchanged with DPC sensitization.

This clonotype was recorded at least ten times. What it recognizes is unknown. V was shortened by 5 bases and J by 0 bases, with 10 bases between the two germline ends. CDR3 length: 15 residues. Germline V gene sequence: CDR1 SEHNR, CDR2 FQNEAQ (reference sequence). TCRdb reprocessed the RACE reads via MiXCR and lists one record per CDR3 protein. The sample has about 100,000 distinct CDR3 sequences, 11% seen once. This TCR was recovered from a woman in her thirties or forties with alopecia areata. Some clones in this sample may be carry-over from other donors' samples. The V and J genes are TRBV7-9 and TRBJ2-2; D unresolved. Here the sequenced sample was whole blood, taken in connection with sensitization to the hapten diphenylcyclopropenone (DPC). The CDR3 DNA reads as TGTGCCAGCAGCCAGATCAACTCGAACACCGGGGAGCTGTTTTTT. Its translation: CASSQINSNTGELFF.